The entry that follows covers one TCR beta chain sequence. The antigen is unknown. This entry is derived from a study of monozygotic twins with inflammatory bowel disease. Findings and caveats of the study: It was in IBD patients that TCRbeta diversity (inverse Simpson) was lower than in healthy co-twins.

The germline V gene has CDR1 KGHSH and CDR2 LQKENI. The CDR3 runs 14 residues. Each CDR3 protein gets one entry in TCRdb, which reprocessed the 5' RACE reads and gives no DNA. Its listing shows about 380,000 distinct CDR3 sequences. The genes are TRBV18 and TRBJ1-5; there is no DNA to check the TCRdb D call of TRBD1. Sequenced: blood. The sequence was obtained from a human donor with ulcerative colitis or Crohn's disease, or a healthy co-twin of an affected twin (not recorded which). CDR3 sequence: CASSPMGVPGPQHF.